Detailed here is one T cell receptor beta chain. Measured with immunoSEQ multiplex PCR; TCRdb has only the in-frame clones, and not every one. The top ten hold around 10% of the sample, which has 180,000 or so clones, approximately 80% seen once. CDR3 length: 17 amino acids. Unmatched junction bases numbered 12, after V lost 9 bases and J lost 3 bases. Germline CDR1 and CDR2: LNHDA and SQIVND (reference sequence). The data were obtained in a study of blood T cell repertoires in COVID-19. This receptor was identified in a man in his forties or fifties who had recovered from COVID-19. This chain connects TRBV19 to TRBJ2-3; 13 bases align to TRBD2. Specimen: PBMCs or T cells enriched from blood (not recorded which). The CDR3 loop reads CASSSPGLAGVTDTQYF. CDR3 coding DNA: TGTGCCAGCTCCAGCCCAGGACTAGCGGGAGTAACAGATACGCAGTATTTT. The variable domain in full, with the rest retrieved from reference TRBV19 and TRBJ2-3, is DGGITQSPKYLFRKEGQNVTLSCEQNLNHDAMYWYRQDPGQGLRLIYYSQIVNDFQKGDIAEGYSVSREKKESFPLTVTSAQKNPTAFYLCASSSPGLAGVTDTQYFGPGTRLTVL.